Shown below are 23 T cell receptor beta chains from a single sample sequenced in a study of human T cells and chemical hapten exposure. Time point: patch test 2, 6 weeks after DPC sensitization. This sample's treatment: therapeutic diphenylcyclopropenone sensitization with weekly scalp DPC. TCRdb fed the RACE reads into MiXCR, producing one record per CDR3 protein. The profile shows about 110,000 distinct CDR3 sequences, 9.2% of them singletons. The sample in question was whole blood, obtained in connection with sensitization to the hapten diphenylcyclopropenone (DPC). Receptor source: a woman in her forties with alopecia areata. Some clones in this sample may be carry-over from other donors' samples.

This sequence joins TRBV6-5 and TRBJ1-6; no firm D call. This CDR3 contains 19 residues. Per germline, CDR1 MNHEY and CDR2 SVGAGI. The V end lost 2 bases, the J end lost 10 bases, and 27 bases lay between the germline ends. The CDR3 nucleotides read TGTGCCAGCAGTTACGCCTTACCCACTTGGAAGGGAAGGGAATCACCCCTCCACTTT. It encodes CASSYALPTWKGRESPLHF.

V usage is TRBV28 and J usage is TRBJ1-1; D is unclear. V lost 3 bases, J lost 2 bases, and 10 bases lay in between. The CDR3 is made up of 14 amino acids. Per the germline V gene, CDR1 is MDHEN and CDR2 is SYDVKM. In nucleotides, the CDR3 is TGTGCCAGCAGTTTGATAGGGCTTAACACTGAAGCTTTCTTT. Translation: CASSLIGLNTEAFF.

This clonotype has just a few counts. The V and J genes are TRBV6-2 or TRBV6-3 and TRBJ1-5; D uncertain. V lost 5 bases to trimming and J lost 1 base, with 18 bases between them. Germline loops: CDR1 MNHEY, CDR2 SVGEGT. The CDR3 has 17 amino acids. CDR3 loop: CASSPYISAGSNQPQHF. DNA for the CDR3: TGTGCCAGCAGTCCCTATATATCGGCTGGGAGCAATCAGCCCCAGCATTTT.

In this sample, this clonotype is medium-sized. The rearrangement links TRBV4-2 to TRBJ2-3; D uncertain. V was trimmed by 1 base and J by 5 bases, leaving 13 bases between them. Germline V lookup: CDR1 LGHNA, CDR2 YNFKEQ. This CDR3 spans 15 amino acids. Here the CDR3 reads CASSQAPWYRDTQYF. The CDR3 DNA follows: TGTGCCAGCAGCCAAGCCCCGTGGTATCGAGATACGCAGTATTTT.

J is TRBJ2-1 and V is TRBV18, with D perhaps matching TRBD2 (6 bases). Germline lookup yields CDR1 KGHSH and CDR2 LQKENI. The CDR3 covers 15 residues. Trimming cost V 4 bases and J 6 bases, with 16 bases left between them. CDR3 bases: TGTGCCAGCTCACGCCGGGACTTCGTGACCAATGAGCAGTTCTTC. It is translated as CASSRRDFVTNEQFF.

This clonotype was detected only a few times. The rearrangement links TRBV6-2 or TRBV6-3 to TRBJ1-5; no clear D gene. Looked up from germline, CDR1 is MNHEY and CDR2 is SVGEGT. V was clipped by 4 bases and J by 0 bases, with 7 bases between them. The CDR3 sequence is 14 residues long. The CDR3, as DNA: TGTGCCAGCAGTTCAGGAAATAGCAATCAGCCCCAGCATTTT. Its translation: CASSSGNSNQPQHF.

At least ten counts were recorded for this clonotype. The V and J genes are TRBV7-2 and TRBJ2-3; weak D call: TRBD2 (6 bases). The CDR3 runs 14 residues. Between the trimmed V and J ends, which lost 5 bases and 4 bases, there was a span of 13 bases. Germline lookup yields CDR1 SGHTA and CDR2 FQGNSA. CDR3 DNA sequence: TGTGCCAGCAGCCCACAGTGGGGGGCAGATACGCAGTATTTT. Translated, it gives CASSPQWGADTQYF.

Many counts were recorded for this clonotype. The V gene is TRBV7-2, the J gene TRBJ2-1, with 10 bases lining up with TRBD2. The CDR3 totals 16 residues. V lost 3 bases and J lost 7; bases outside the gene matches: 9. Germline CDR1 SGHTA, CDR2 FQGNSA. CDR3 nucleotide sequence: TGTGCCAGCAGCTTGGGAGCGGGGGGGCCAAGGAATGAGCAGTTCTTC. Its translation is CASSLGAGGPRNEQFF.

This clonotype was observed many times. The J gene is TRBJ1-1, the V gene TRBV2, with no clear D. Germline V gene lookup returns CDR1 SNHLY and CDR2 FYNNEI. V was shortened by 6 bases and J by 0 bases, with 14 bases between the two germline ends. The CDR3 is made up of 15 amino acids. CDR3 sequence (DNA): TGTGCCAGCAGGCAGAGTTCACAGCTGAACACTGAAGCTTTCTTT. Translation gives CASRQSSQLNTEAFF.

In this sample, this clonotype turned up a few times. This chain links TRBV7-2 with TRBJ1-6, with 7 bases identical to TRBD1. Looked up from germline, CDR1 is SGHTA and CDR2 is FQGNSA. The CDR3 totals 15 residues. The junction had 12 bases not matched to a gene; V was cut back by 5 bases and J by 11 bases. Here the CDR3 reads CASSTRDSFKTPLHF. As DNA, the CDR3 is TGTGCCAGCAGCACGAGGGACAGCTTTAAAACACCCCTCCACTTT.

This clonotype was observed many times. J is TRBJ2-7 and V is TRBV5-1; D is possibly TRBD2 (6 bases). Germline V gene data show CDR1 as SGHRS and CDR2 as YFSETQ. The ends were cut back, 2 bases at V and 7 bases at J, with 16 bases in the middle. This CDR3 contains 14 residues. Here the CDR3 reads CASSFSGLGGEQYF. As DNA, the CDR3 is TGCGCCAGCAGCTTCTCGGGACTCGGAGGGGAGCAGTACTTC.

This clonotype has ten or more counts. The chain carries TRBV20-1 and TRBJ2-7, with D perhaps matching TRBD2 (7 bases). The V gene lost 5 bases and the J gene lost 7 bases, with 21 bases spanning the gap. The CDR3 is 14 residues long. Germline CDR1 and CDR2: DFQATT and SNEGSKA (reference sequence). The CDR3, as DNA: TGCAGTGCTGGTGAGGGGGGGCGCAGTCGAGAGCAGTACTTC. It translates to CSAGEGGRSREQYF.

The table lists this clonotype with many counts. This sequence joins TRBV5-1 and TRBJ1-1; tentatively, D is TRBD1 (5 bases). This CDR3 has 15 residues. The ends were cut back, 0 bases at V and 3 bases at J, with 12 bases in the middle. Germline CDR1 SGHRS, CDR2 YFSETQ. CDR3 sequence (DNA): TGCGCCAGCAGCTTGGGCGCCAGGGACGACACTGAAGCTTTCTTT. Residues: CASSLGARDDTEAFF.

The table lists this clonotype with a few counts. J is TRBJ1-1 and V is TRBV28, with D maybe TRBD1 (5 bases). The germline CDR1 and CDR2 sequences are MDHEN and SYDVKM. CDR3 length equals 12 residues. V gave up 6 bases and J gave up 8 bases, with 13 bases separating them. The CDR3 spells CASSHLRGEAFF. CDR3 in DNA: TGTGCCAGCAGCCATCTGAGGGGCGAAGCTTTCTTT.

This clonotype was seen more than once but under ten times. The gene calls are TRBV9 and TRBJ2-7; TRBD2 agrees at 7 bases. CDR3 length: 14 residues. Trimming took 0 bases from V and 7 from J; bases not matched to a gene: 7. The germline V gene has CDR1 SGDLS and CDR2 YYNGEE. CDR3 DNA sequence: TGTGCCAGCAGCGTAGCGGGGGGAATGGGAGAGCAGTACTTC. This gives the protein CASSVAGGMGEQYF.

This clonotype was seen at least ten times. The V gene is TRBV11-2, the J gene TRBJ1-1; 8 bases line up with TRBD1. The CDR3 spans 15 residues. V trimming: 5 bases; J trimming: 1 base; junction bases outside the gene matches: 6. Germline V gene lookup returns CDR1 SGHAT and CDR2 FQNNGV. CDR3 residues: CASSRTTGANTEAFF. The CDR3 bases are TGTGCCAGCAGCCGGACGACAGGGGCGAACACTGAAGCTTTCTTT.

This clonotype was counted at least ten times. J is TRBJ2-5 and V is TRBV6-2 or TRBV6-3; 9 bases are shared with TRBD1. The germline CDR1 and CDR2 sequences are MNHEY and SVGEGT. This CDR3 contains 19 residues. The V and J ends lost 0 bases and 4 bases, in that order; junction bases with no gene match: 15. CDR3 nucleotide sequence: TGTGCCAGCAGTTACTCGAGGGACAGGGTTTTCGAATTCGGAGAGACCCAGTACTTC. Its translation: CASSYSRDRVFEFGETQYF.

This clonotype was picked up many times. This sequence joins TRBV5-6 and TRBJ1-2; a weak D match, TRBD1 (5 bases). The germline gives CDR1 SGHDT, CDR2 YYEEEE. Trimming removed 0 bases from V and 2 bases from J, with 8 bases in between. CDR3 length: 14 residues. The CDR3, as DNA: TGTGCCAGCAGCTTGGTGCAGGGAAACTATGGCTACACCTTC. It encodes CASSLVQGNYGYTF.

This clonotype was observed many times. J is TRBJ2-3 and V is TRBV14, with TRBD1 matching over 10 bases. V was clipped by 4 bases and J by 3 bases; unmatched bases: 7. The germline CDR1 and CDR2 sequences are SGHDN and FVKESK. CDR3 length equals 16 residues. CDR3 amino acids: CASSLLPGQGTDTQYF. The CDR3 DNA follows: TGTGCCAGCAGCCTATTACCGGGACAGGGGACAGATACGCAGTATTTT.

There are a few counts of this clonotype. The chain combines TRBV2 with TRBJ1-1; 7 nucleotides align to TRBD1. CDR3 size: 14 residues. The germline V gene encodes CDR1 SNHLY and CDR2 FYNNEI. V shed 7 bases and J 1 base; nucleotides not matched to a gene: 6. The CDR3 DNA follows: TGTGCCAGCACAGAAGGGGGCTGGAACACTGAAGCTTTCTTT. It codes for CASTEGGWNTEAFF.

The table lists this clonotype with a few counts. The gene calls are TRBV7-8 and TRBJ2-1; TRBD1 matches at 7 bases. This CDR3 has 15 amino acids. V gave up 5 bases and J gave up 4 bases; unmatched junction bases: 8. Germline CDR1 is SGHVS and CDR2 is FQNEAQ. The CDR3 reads CASSQGQTPYNEQFF. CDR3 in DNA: TGTGCCAGCAGCCAGGGACAGACTCCATACAATGAGCAGTTCTTC.

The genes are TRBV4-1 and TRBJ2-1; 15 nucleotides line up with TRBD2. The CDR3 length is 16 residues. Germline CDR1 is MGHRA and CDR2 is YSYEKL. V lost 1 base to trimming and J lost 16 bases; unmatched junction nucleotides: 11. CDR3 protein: CASSQVRTSGGAIKFF. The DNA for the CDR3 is TGCGCCAGCAGCCAAGTTCGGACTAGCGGGGGGGCGATCAAATTCTTC.

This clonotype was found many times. The DNA for the CDR3 is TGTGCCAGCAGTTTTTATGCGGATTCACCCCTCCACTTT. Its translation: CASSFYADSPLHF. The chain joins TRBV12-3 or TRBV12-4 to TRBJ1-6; D not certain. V lost 3 bases, J lost 8 bases, and 8 bases lay in between. The CDR3 totals 13 residues.